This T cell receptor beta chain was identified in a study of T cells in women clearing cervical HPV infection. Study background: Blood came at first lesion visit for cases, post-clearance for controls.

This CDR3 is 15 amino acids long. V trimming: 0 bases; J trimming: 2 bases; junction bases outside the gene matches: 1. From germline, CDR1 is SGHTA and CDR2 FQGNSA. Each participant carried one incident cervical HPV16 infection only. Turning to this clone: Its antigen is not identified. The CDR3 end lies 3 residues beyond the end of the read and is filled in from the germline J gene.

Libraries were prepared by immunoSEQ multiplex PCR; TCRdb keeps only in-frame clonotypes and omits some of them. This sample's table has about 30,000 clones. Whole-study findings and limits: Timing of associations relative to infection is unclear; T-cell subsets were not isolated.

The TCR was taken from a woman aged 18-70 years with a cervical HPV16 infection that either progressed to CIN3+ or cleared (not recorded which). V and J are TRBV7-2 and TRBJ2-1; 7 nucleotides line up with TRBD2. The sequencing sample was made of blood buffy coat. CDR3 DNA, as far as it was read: TGTGCCAGCAGCTTAGCCGGGACTACCTACAATGAG. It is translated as CASSLAGTTYNE. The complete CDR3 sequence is CASSLAGTTYNEQFF.